The 8 T cell receptor beta chains given below trace back to one sample, sequenced in a study of radiotherapy plus CTLA-4 blockade in lung cancer. Some clones are missing from TCRdb's copy, which holds only in-frame ones; the method was immunoSEQ multiplex PCR. The sample holds over 85,000 clones, approximately 86% seen once. The source material was peripheral blood, sampled from a patient treated with radiotherapy plus ipilimumab. These receptors were obtained from a human donor with non-small cell lung cancer that progressed on radiotherapy plus ipilimumab.

The J gene is TRBJ2-3, the V gene TRBV2; D possibly corresponds to TRBD2 (6 bases). CDR1 and CDR2 from the germline V gene are SNHLY and FYNNEI. The CDR3 is made up of 16 amino acids. The V end was cut by 8 bases, the J end by 5 bases, with 23 bases between. The CDR3 loop is CASQLIPVGRGDTQYF. In nucleotides, the CDR3 is TGTGCCAGCCAGCTAATCCCTGTAGGGCGGGGAGATACGCAGTATTTT.

Remarks on this clone: The junction departs from the called germline gene at one end, perhaps through a read error. The gene calls are TRBV19 and TRBJ2-7; TRBD2 matches at 7 bases. CDR1 is LNHDA and CDR2 is SQIVND in the germline V gene (reference sequence). The CDR3 is made up of 15 amino acids. For the CDR3, the DNA is TGTGCCAGTAGTCTAGATGGCGGGAGCTCCTACGAGCAGTACTTC. Amino acid sequence: CASSLDGGSSYEQYF.

CDR3 loop: CASSLGLAGGYNEQFF. The CDR3 region has the DNA TGTGCCAGCAGCTTGGGACTAGCGGGAGGTTACAATGAGCAGTTCTTC. The chain employs TRBV11-2 and TRBJ2-1, with 15 positions matching TRBD2. The CDR3 loop spans 16 amino acids. V lost 3 bases and J lost 4; bases outside the gene matches: 1. Germline CDR1 reads SGHAT; CDR2 reads FQNNGV. Supplemented by reference TRBV11-2 and TRBJ2-1, the full variable domain reads EAGVAQSPRYKIIEKRQSVAFWCNPISGHATLYWYQQILGQGPKLLIQFQNNGVVDDSQLPKDRFSAERLKGVDSTLKIQPAKLEDSAVYLCASSLGLAGGYNEQFFGPGTRLTVL.

The chain links TRBV5-1 to TRBJ2-7; D not resolved. The ends were cut back, 0 bases at V and 0 bases at J, with 7 bases in the middle. The CDR3 covers 14 residues. Germline V lookup: CDR1 SGHRS, CDR2 YFSETQ. CDR3 sequence: CASSLGSISYEQYF. The CDR3 DNA reads as TGCGCCAGCAGCTTGGGGAGTATCTCCTACGAGCAGTACTTC.

The chain joins TRBV29-1 to TRBJ1-1, with unresolved D. This CDR3 comprises 14 residues. The V end lost 0 bases, the J end lost 9 bases, and 17 bases lay between the germline ends. Germline V gene data show CDR1 as SQVTM and CDR2 as ANQGSEA. The CDR3 DNA is TGCAGCGTTGAAGATCGCCTTGCACTTCCTCAAGCTTTCTTT. Its translation: CSVEDRLALPQAFF. Full variable domain (missing parts from reference TRBV29-1 and TRBJ1-1): SAVISQKPSRDICQRGTSLTIQCQVDSQVTMMFWYRQQPGQSLTLIATANQGSEATYESGFVIDKFPISRPNLTFSTLTVSNMSPEDSSIYLCSVEDRLALPQAFFGQGTRLTVV.

The chain carries TRBV21-1 and TRBJ1-5; the DNA was not used to check the table's D call, TRBD1. TRBV21-1 is noted as a pseudogene. CDR3 length equals 16 residues. The CDR3 sequence is CASTPYCAGNGQPQHF. The CDR3 DNA sequence: TGTGCCAGCACCCCCTACTGTGCAGGGAACGGACAGCCCCAGCATTTT.

V is TRBV5-1 and J is TRBJ1-3, with D hard to call. The CDR3 consists of 13 residues. Deletions cut 2 bases from V and 6 bases from J, with 9 bases between. CDR1 SGHRS and CDR2 YFSETQ come from the germline V gene. CDR3: CASSFDKQNTIYF. As DNA, the CDR3 is TGCGCCAGCAGCTTCGACAAGCAAAACACCATATATTTT.

The chain employs TRBV4-2 and TRBJ2-1, with D uncertain. V gave up 4 bases and J gave up 6 bases, with 7 bases separating them. The CDR3 totals 12 residues. Germline CDR1 and CDR2: LGHNA and YNFKEQ. For the CDR3, the DNA is TGTGCCAGCAGCCTTCGTGGCAATGAGCAGTTCTTC. It encodes CASSLRGNEQFF.